A selection of T cell receptor beta chains follows, all from one sample in a study of OX40 agonist ivuxolimab in advanced cancers. Clones were read by immunoSEQ multiplex PCR, and TCRdb kept only the in-frame ones, dropping some. Of fewer than 25,000 clones listed, roughly 85% are singletons. The source material was CD4+ or CD8+ T cells sorted from blood, sampled in a trial of the OX40 agonist ivuxolimab. Receptors were obtained from an adult with an advanced solid tumor such as melanoma, head and neck, liver or kidney cancer. Both conserved end residues are part of each CDR3. Fields, in order: D gene, V gene, CDR3 protein. The D gene is left open where the match is weak.

TRBD2	TRBV4-1	CASSQDYPAGGQFF
-	TRBV29-1	CSVEKGGSGANVLTF
-	TRBV20-1	CSARTRTEAFF
-	TRBV5-1	CASSSGTPGTQYF
TRBD1	TRBV19	CASKWGSAGTGNTEAFF
-	TRBV5-6	CASSFVSRQQFF
-	TRBV7-9	CASSSNLGGPKAYEQYF
-	TRBV11-2	CASSSAGAIYNEQFF
-	TRBV4-3	CASSQGDLYQETQYF
-	TRBV4-3	CASSQDPTVSPLHF
TRBD2	TRBV2	CASGEGLAGTGQETQYF
TRBD1	TRBV29-1	CSVETGADTQYF
-	TRBV27	CASSRTRGNSNQPQHF
TRBD2	TRBV5-4	CASSRTSGGETQYF
-	TRBV7-2	CASSFGDINQPQHF
-	TRBV30	CAWSVRGGRIQEKLFF
TRBD1	TRBV25-1	CASRGQGAYEQYF
-	TRBV30	CAWSVGVGRGGNQPQHF
-	TRBV7-9	CASSRELGATNEKLFF
-	TRBV28	CASSFPNTEAFF
-	TRBV19	CASSIRGGDSPLHF
TRBD1	TRBV27	CASSLSRGLGNSPLHF
-	TRBV5-6	CASTLGESQETQYF